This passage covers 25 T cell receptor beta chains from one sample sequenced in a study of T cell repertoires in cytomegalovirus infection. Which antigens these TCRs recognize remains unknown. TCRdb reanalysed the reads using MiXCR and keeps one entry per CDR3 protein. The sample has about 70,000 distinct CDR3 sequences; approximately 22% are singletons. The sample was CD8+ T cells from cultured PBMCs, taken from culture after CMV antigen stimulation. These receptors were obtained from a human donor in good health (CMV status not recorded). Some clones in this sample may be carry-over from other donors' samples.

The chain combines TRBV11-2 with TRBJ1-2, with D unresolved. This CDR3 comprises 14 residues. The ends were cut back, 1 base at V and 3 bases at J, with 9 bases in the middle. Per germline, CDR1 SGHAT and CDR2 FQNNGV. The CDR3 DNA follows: TGTGCCAGCAGCTTAGTACGGCCTGACTATGGCTACACCTTC. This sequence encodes CASSLVRPDYGYTF.

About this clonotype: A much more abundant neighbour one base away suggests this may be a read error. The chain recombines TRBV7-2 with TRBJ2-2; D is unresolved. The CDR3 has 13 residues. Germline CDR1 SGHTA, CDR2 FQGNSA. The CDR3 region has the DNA TGTGACAGCAGCTTACTATTCACCGGGGAGCTGTTTTTT. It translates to CDSSLLFTGELFF.

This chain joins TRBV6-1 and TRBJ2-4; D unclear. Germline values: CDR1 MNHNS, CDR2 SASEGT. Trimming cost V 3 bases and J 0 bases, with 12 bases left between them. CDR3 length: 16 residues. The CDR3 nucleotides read TGTGCCAGCAGTGAGGGGAACAGCTTAGCCAAAAACATTCAGTACTTC. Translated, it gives CASSEGNSLAKNIQYF.

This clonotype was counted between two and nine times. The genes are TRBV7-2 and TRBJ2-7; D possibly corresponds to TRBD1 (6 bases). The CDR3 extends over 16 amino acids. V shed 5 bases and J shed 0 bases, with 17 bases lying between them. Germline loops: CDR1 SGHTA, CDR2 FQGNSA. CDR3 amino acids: CASSLPRTASSYEQYF. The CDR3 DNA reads TGTGCCAGCAGCCTCCCGAGGACAGCTAGCTCCTACGAGCAGTACTTC.

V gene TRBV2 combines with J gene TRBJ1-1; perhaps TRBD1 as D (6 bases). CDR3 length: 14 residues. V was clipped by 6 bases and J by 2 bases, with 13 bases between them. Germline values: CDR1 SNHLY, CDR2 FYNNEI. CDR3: CASRDRTPNTEAFF. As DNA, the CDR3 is TGTGCCAGCAGGGACAGAACACCCAACACTGAAGCTTTCTTT.

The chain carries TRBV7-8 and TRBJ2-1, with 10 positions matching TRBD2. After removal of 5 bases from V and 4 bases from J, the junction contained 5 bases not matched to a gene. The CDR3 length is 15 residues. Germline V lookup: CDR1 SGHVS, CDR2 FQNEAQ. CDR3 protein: CASSRTSGFYNEQFF. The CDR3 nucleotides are TGTGCCAGCAGCCGGACTAGCGGCTTTTACAATGAGCAGTTCTTC.

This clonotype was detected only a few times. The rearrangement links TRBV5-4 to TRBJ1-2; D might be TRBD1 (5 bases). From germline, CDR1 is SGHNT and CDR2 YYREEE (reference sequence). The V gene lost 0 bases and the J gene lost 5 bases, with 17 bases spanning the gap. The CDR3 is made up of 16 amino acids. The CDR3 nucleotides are TGTGCCAGCAGCTTGGGGGAAAGACAGCGAACATATGGCTACACCTTC. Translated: CASSLGERQRTYGYTF.

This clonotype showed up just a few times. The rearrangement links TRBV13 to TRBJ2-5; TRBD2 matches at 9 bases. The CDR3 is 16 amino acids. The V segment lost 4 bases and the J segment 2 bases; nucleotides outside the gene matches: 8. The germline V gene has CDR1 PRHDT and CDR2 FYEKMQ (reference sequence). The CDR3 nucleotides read TGTGCCAGCAGCTCAGCCGGACTAGCGCAACAAGAGACCCAGTACTTC. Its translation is CASSSAGLAQQETQYF.

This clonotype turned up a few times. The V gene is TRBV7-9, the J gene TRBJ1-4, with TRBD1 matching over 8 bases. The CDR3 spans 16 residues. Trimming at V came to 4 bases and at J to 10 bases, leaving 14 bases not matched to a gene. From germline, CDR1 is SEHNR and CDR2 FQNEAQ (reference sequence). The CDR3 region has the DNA TGTGCCAGCAGCTCCGCAGGGGGCCACCCCTTGGGAAAACTGTTTTTT. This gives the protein CASSSAGGHPLGKLFF.

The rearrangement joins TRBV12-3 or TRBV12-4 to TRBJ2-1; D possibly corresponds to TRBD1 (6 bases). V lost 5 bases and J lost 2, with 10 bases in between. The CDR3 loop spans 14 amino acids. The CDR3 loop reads CASSLQGTYNEQFF. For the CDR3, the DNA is TGTGCCAGCAGTCTACAGGGAACCTACAATGAGCAGTTCTTC.

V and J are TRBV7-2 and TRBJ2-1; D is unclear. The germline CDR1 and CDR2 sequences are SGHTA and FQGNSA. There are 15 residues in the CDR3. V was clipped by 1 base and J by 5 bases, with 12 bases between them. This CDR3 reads CASSLDPSVHNEQFF. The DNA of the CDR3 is TGTGCCAGCAGCTTAGATCCGAGTGTGCACAATGAGCAGTTCTTC.

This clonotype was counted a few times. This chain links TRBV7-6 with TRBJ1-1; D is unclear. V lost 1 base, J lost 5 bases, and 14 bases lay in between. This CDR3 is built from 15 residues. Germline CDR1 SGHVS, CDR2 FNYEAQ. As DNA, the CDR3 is TGTGCCAGCAGCTTAGGTATAGGGCGGGCGACTGAAGCTTTCTTT. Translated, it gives CASSLGIGRATEAFF.

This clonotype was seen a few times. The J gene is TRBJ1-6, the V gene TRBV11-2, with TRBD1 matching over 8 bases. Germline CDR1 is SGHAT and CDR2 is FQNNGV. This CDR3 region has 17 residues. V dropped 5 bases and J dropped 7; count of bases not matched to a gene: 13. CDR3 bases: TGTGCCAGCAGCCCCGGATTCCGGGACAGGAACAATTCACCCCTCCACTTT. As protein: CASSPGFRDRNNSPLHF.

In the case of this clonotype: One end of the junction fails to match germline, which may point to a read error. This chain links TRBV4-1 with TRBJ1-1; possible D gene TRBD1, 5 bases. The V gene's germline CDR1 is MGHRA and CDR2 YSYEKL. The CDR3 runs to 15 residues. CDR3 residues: CASSQVTGMNSEAFF. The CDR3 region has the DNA TGCGCCAGCAGCCAAGTCACAGGAATGAACTCTGAAGCTTTCTTT.

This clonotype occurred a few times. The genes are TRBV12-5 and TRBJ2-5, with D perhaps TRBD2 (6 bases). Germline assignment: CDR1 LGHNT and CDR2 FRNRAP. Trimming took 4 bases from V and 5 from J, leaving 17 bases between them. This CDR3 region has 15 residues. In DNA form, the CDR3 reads TGTGCTAGTGGTTCGGGGGACTCCTTCGGGGAGACCCAGTACTTC. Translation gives CASGSGDSFGETQYF.

The CDR3 reads CASSVASGFQETQYF. In DNA form, the CDR3 reads TGTGCCAGCAGCGTGGCTAGCGGGTTCCAAGAGACCCAGTACTTC. This rearrangement joins TRBV9 to TRBJ2-5, with TRBD2 identical over 8 bases. The CDR3 length is 15 residues. V lost 2 bases to trimming and J lost 1 base; unmatched junction nucleotides: 4. Germline loops: CDR1 SGDLS, CDR2 YYNGEE.

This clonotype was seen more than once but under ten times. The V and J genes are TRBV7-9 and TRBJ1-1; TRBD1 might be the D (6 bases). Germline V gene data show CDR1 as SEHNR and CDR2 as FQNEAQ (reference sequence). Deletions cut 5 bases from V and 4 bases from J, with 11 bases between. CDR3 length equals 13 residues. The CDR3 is CASSGGPRTEAFF. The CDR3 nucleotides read TGTGCCAGCAGCGGGGGCCCGCGCACTGAAGCTTTCTTT.

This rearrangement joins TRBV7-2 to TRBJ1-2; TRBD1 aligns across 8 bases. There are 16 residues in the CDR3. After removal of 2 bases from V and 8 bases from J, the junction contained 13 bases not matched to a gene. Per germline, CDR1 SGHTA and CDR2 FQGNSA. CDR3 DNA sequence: TGTGCCAGCAGCTTACACTCAGCGGACAGGGACGGCGGCTACACCTTC. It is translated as CASSLHSADRDGGYTF. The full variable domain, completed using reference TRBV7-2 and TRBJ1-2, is GAGVSQSPSNKVTEKGKDVELRCDPISGHTALYWYRQSLGQGLEFLIYFQGNSAPDKSGLPSDRFSAERTGGSVSTLTIQRTQQEDSAVYLCASSLHSADRDGGYTFGSGTRLTVV.

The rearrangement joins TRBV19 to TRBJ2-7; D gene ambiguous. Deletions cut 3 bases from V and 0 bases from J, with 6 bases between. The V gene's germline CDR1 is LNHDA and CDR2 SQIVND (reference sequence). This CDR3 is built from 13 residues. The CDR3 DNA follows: TGTGCCAGTAGTATCAGCAGCTCCTACGAGCAGTACTTC. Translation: CASSISSSYEQYF.

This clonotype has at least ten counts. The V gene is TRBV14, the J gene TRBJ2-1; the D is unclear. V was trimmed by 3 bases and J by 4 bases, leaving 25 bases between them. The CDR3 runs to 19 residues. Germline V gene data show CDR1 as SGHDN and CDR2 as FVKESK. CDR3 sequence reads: CASSQDFLNTGFLYNEQFF. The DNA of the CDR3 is TGTGCCAGCAGCCAGGATTTTCTTAACACCGGCTTCCTATACAATGAGCAGTTCTTC.

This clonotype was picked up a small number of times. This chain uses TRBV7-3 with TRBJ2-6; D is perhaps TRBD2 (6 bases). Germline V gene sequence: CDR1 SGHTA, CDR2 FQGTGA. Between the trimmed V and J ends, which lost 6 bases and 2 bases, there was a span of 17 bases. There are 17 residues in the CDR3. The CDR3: CASSLATTGAGANVLTF. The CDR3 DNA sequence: TGTGCCAGCAGTTTAGCCACGACGGGAGCTGGGGCCAACGTCCTGACTTTC.

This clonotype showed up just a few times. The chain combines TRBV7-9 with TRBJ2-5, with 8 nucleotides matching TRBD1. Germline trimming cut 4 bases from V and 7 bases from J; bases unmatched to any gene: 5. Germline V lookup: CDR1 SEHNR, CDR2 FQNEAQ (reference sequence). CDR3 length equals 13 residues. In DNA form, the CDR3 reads TGTGCCAGCAGCTCGGACAGGGTCGGGACCCAGTACTTC. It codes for CASSSDRVGTQYF. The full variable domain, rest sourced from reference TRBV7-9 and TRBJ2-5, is DTGVSQNPRHKITKRGQNVTFRCDPISEHNRLYWYRQTLGQGPEFLTYFQNEAQLEKSRLLSDRFSAERPKGSFSTLEIQRTEQGDSAMYLCASSSDRVGTQYFGPGTRLLVL.

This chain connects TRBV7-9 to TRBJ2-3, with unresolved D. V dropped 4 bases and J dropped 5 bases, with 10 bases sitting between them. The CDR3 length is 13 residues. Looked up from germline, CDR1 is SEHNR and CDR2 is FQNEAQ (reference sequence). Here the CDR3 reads CASSSYTGDTQYF. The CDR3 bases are TGTGCCAGCAGCTCGTATACCGGAGATACGCAGTATTTT.

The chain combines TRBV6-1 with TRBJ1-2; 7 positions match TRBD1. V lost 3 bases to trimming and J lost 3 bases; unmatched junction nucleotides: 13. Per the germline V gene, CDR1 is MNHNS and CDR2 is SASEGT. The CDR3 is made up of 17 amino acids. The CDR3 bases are TGTGCCAGCAGTGAGACCTTCGACAGGGTGGGCTACTATGGCTACACCTTC. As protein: CASSETFDRVGYYGYTF.

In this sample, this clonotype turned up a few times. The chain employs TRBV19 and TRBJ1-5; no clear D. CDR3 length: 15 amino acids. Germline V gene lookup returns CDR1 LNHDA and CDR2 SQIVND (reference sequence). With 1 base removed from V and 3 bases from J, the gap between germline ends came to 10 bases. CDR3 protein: CASSIVQTNNQPQHF. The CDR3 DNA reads TGTGCCAGTAGTATAGTACAGACTAACAATCAGCCCCAGCATTTT.